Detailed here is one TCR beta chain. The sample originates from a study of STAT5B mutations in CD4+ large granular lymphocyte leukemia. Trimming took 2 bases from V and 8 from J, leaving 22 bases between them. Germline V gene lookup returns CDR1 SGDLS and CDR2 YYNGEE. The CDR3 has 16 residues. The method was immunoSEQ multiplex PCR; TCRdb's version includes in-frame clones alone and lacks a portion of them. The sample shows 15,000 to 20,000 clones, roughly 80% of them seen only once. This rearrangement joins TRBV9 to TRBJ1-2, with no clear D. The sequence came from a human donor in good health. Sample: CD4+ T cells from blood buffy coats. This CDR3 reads CASSVGLTAFNGGYTF. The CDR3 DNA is TGTGCCAGCAGCGTGGGTTTGACTGCTTTCAACGGGGGCTACACCTTC.